A selection of T cell receptor beta chains follows, all from one sample in a study of cytomegalovirus exposure and HLA in healthy donors. Data came from immunoSEQ multiplex PCR; TCRdb stores just in-frame clones and leaves some out. Its table lists approximately 140,000 clones. Sequencing used PBMCs. The receptor source for this set is a woman in her thirties or forties in good health and CMV-seronegative. Both conserved end residues are part of each CDR3. A D gene is named only where the DNA matches it firmly.

J,D,V,CDR3,DNA
TRBJ2-3,TRBD2,TRBV6-1,CATEEAGPQYF,TGTGCCACCGAGGAAGCGGGGCCGCAGTATTTT
TRBJ2-2,TRBD2,TRBV6-6,CATRAGGTGELFF,TGTGCGACCCGGGCGGGGGGCACCGGGGAGCTGTTTTTT
TRBJ1-6,-,TRBV7-3,CASSLTPPRLSSYNSPLHF,TGTGCCAGCAGCTTAACGCCCCCCCGGTTAAGCTCCTATAATTCACCCCTCCACTTT
TRBJ2-5,-,TRBV6-4,CATRTHSGQETQYF,TGTGCCACCCGCACCCACAGCGGCCAAGAGACCCAGTACTTC
TRBJ1-2,-,TRBV28,CASSLSYRAQLDYGYTF,TGTGCCAGCAGTCTTAGTTACAGGGCGCAGCTTGACTATGGCTACACCTTC
TRBJ2-5,TRBD1,TRBV19,CASSRTGLQETQYF,TGTGCCAGTAGCCGGACAGGGCTCCAAGAGACCCAGTACTTC
TRBJ1-2,-,TRBV19,CASLSSGGEGYTF,TGTGCCAGTCTCTCAAGCGGGGGGGAAGGCTACACCTTC
TRBJ2-3,TRBD2,TRBV28,CAGGTSGGHTDTQYF,TGTGCCGGGGGGACTAGCGGGGGACACACAGATACGCAGTATTTT
TRBJ2-5,-,TRBV4-1,CASSQVPGSQYF,TGCGCCAGCAGCCAAGTGCCGGGTTCCCAGTACTTC
TRBJ2-4,-,TRBV5-4,CASSTRGAKNIQYF,TGTGCCAGCAGCACAAGAGGAGCCAAAAACATTCAGTACTTC
TRBJ1-3,-,TRBV28,CASSLWTGAGNTIYF,TGTGCCAGCAGTTTATGGACAGGCGCTGGAAACACCATATATTTT
TRBJ2-5,-,TRBV18,CASTSGGEETQYF,TGTGCCAGCACCTCTGGCGGGGAAGAGACCCAGTACTTC
TRBJ1-2,TRBD1,TRBV7-9,CASSLGDRGDYTF,TGTGCCAGCAGCTTAGGGGACAGGGGGGACTACACCTTC
TRBJ2-3,-,TRBV7-2,CASSGGERDTQYF,TGTGCCAGCAGCGGAGGGGAGAGAGATACGCAGTATTTT
TRBJ2-1,TRBD1,TRBV18,CASSHPGGSYNEQFF,TGTGCCAGCTCACACCCAGGGGGCTCATACAATGAGCAGTTCTTC
TRBJ2-1,TRBD2,TRBV19,CASSILGGEGYEQFF,TGTGCCAGTAGTATCTTGGGGGGGGAGGGTTATGAGCAGTTCTTC
TRBJ1-3,TRBD1,TRBV2,CASSVTGGTGNTIYF,TGTGCCAGCAGTGTTACAGGGGGAACTGGAAACACCATATATTTT
TRBJ2-1,-,TRBV2,CASSEEGPKYNEQFF,TGTGCCAGCAGTGAGGAGGGCCCTAAGTACAATGAGCAGTTCTTC
TRBJ1-1,-,TRBV9,CASSGGPQGTEAFF,TGTGCCAGCAGCGGGGGTCCTCAGGGCACTGAAGCTTTCTTT
TRBJ1-1,-,TRBV12-5,CASGLGQVHTEAFF,TGTGCTAGTGGTTTGGGACAGGTTCACACTGAAGCTTTCTTT